Listed below are T cell receptor beta chains from one sample, sequenced in a study of cytotoxic CD8 clonotypes in ibrutinib-treated CLL. TCRdb's copy holds only in-frame clones and misses some; the assay was immunoSEQ multiplex PCR. The profile shows 15,000 or so clones, about 64% of them singletons. The source was PBMCs, collected before ibrutinib treatment. The origin of the receptors is a human donor with chronic lymphocytic leukemia. CDR3s include the opening cysteine and the closing phenylalanine or tryptophan. Each record gives: CDR3 protein, CDR3 DNA, V gene, D gene, J gene, clone size. The D gene is left open where the match is weak. Expanded clones are given a class, and other clones once, few, many or no size at all.

CDR3: CASSLEAVGQPQHF; DNA: TGTGCCAGCAGCTTAGAGGCCGTTGGACAGCCCCAGCATTTT; V: TRBV7-8; D: .; J: TRBJ1-5; size: few
CDR3: CASSIAVPGRTEAFF; DNA: TGTGCCAGTAGTATAGCGGTCCCCGGCAGGACTGAAGCTTTCTTT; V: TRBV19; D: .; J: TRBJ1-1; size: .
CDR3: CASQGRTFYGYTF; DNA: TGTGCCAGCCAGGGACGGACTTTCTATGGCTACACCTTC; V: TRBV19; D: .; J: TRBJ1-2; size: .
CDR3: CASSPARGTEAFF; DNA: TGTGCCAGCTCACCAGCGAGGGGGACTGAAGCTTTCTTT; V: TRBV18; D: .; J: TRBJ1-1; size: .
CDR3: CASSSLTGKYF; DNA: TGTGCCAGCAGCTCCCTCACCGGCAAGTACTTC; V: TRBV9; D: .; J: TRBJ2-5; size: .
CDR3: CASREGNQPQHF; DNA: TGTGCCAGCAGAGAGGGCAATCAGCCCCAGCATTTT; V: TRBV21-1; D: .; J: TRBJ1-5; size: .
CDR3: CASSESPGSNQPQHF; DNA: TGTGCCAGCAGTGAATCCCCGGGGAGCAATCAGCCCCAGCATTTT; V: TRBV6-1; D: .; J: TRBJ1-5; size: few
CDR3: CASSFMGQEAFF; DNA: TGTGCCAGCAGTTTTATGGGACAAGAAGCTTTCTTT; V: TRBV27; D: .; J: TRBJ1-1; size: .
CDR3: CASGGTGGLEQYF; DNA: TGTGCCAGTGGGGGGACAGGGGGCCTCGAGCAGTACTTC; V: TRBV19; D: TRBD1; J: TRBJ2-7; size: .
CDR3: CASGGQRTGADTQYF; DNA: TGTGCCAGCGGGGGACAAAGGACAGGCGCGGATACGCAGTATTTT; V: TRBV2; D: TRBD1; J: TRBJ2-3; size: few
CDR3: CASSSGQGPNEKLFF; DNA: TGTGCCAGCAGCTCCGGACAGGGGCCTAATGAAAAACTGTTTTTT; V: TRBV7-9; D: TRBD1; J: TRBJ1-4; size: .
CDR3: CASSPGQGFNEQFF; DNA: TGTGCCAGCTCACCGGGACAGGGGTTCAATGAGCAGTTCTTC; V: TRBV18; D: TRBD1; J: TRBJ2-1; size: .
CDR3: CASSIPGQGLNYGYTF; DNA: TGTGCCAGTAGTATCCCCGGACAGGGGCTTAACTATGGCTACACCTTC; V: TRBV19; D: TRBD1; J: TRBJ1-2; size: .
CDR3: CAISGKGQTTDTQYF; DNA: TGTGCCATCAGCGGAAAGGGACAGACCACAGATACGCAGTATTTT; V: TRBV10-3; D: TRBD1; J: TRBJ2-3; size: few
CDR3: CASSIGDRPYGYTF; DNA: TGTGCCAGTAGTATAGGGGACAGGCCGTATGGCTACACCTTC; V: TRBV19; D: TRBD1; J: TRBJ1-2; size: .